This T cell receptor beta chain is from a study of blood T cells in healthy people across ages. Study-wide findings and caveats: Older individuals had lower TCR beta diversity per million T cells (the decline was roughly linear). Diversity was higher, and naive CD4+ cells more numerous, in long-lived donors than in aged donors.

A J-beta primer mix and a sample-barcoded 5' primer were used in a second PCR of roughly 6 to 11 cycles. TCRdb used MiXCR to reprocess the 5' RACE reads, holding one entry per CDR3 protein. The data show 1.5 million to 2 million distinct CDR3 sequences, about 49% seen once. Germline assignment: CDR1 LGHNA and CDR2 YSLEER. Trimming removed 0 bases from V and 7 bases from J, with 9 bases in between. The CDR3 sequence is 13 residues long. Comment on this clonotype: Its specificity is not known.

The receptor was isolated from a woman aged 40 to 50 in good health. Material for sequencing was blood. V usage is TRBV4-3 and J usage is TRBJ1-1; D gene ambiguous. CDR3 in amino acids: CASSQDSDYEAFF. The CDR3 DNA reads TGCGCCAGCAGCCAAGATAGCGACTATGAAGCTTTCTTT.